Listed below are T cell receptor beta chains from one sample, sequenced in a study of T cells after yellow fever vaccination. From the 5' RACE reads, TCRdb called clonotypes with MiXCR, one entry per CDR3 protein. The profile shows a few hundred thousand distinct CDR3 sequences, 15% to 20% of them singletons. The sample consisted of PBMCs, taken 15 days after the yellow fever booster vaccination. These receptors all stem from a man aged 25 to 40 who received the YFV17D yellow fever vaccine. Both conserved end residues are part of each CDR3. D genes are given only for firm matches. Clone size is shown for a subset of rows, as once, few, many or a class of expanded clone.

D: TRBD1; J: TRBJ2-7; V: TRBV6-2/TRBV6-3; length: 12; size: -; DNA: TGTGCCATCGGGACAGGGATCTACGAGCAGTACTTC; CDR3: CAIGTGIYEQYF
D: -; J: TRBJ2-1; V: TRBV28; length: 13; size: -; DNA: TGTGCCAGCAGTTTACCGGGGGACAATGAGCAGTTCTTC; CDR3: CASSLPGDNEQFF
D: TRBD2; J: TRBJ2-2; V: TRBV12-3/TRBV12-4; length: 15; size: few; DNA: TGTGCCAGCAGTGGGACTAGCGGGGGCACCGGGGAGCTGTTTTTT; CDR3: CASSGTSGGTGELFF
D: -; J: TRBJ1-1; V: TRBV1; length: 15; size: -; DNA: TGCACCAGCAGCGAAGACAGGGCCCTACACACTGAAGCTTTCTTT; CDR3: CTSSEDRALHTEAFF
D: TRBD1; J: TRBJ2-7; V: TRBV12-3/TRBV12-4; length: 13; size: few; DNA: TGTGCCAGCAGTAAAAGGGACAGGCACGAGCAGTACTTC; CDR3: CASSKRDRHEQYF
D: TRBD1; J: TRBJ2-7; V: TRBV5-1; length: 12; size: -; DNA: TGCGCCAGCCCCCTGGCAGGGGGCGAGCAGTACTTC; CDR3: CASPLAGGEQYF
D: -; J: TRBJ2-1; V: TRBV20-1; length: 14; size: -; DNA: TGCAGTGCTAGATCCGCGGTCTCCTACAATGAGCAGTTCTTC; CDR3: CSARSAVSYNEQFF
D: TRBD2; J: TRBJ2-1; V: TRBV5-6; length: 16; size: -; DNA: TGTGCCAGCAGCTTGGCCGGACTAGCGAAACACAATGAGCAGTTCTTC; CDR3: CASSLAGLAKHNEQFF
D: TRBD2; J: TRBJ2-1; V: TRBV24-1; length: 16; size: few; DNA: TGTGCCACCAGTGATTTGCGGCCAGCGGGAGTATCTGAGCAGTTCTTC; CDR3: CATSDLRPAGVSEQFF
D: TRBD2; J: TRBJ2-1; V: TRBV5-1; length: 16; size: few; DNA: TGCGCCAGCAGCCACCGGACTAGCGGCCCCTACAATGAGCAGTTCTTC; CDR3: CASSHRTSGPYNEQFF
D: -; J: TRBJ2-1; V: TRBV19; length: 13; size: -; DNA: TGTGCCAGTAGTATCCGGGACTTTAATGAGCAGTTCTTC; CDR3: CASSIRDFNEQFF
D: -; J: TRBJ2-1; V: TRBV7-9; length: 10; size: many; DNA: TGTGCCAGCAGTAACAATGAGCAGTTCTTC; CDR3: CASSNNEQFF
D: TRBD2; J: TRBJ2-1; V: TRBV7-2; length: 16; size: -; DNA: TGTGCCAGCAGCTTAGGCGGCCAGCGGGGCGAGAATGAGCAGTTCTTC; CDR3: CASSLGGQRGENEQFF
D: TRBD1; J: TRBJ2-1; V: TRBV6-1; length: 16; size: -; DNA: TGTGCCAGCAGTAAGGGACAGCGACTCACCTACAATGAGCAGTTCTTC; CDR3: CASSKGQRLTYNEQFF
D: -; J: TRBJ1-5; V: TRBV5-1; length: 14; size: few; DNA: TGCGCCAGCAGCTTGGGGGATGGCAATCAGCCCCAGCATTTT; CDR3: CASSLGDGNQPQHF
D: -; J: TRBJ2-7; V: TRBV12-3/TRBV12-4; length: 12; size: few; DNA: TGTGCCAGCAGGGGACCACCAACTGCGCAGTACTTC; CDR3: CASRGPPTAQYF
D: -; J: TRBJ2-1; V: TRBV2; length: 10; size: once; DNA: TGTGCCAGCAGGGAGACTCAACAGTTCTTC; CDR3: CASRETQQFF
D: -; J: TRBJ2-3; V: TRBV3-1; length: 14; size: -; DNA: TGTGCCAGCAGCACCATGGGGATCACAGATACGCAGTATTTT; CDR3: CASSTMGITDTQYF
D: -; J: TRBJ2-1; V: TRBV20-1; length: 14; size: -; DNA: TGCAGTGCTCGGGGGGCCCCCGGAGTCAATGAGCAGTTCTTC; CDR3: CSARGAPGVNEQFF
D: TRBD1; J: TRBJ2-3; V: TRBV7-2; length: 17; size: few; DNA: TGTGCCAGCAGCTTCCCCGGGACAGGGGGTCGTACAGATACGCAGTATTTT; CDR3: CASSFPGTGGRTDTQYF
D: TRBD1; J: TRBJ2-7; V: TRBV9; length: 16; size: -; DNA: TGTGCCAGCAGCGCGTCTGGACAGGGTTTATCCTACGAGCAGTACTTC; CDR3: CASSASGQGLSYEQYF
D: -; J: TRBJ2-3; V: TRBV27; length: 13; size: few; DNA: TGTGCCAGCAGTCCTAGGCGGGAAGATACGCAGTATTTT; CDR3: CASSPRREDTQYF
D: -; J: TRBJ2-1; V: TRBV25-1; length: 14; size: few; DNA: TGTGCCAGCAGTGGACCCTTAGGCTACAATGAGCAGTTCTTC; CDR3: CASSGPLGYNEQFF
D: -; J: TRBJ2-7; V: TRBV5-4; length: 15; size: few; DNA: TGTGCCAGCAGCTTGGGAGGGGGTAGAGACTACGAGCAGTACTTC; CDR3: CASSLGGGRDYEQYF
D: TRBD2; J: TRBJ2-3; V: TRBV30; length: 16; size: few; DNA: TGTGCCTGGAATGATGGACTAGCGGGAGGGTTTGATACGCAGTATTTT; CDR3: CAWNDGLAGGFDTQYF
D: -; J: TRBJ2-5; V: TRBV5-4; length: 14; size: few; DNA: TGTGCCAGTCACCCCCCCGGGGGTAAAGAGACCCAGTACTTC; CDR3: CASHPPGGKETQYF
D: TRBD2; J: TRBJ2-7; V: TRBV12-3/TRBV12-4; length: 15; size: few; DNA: TGTGCCAGCAGTGCGCAACTAGCGGCCAACTACGAGCAGTACTTC; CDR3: CASSAQLAANYEQYF
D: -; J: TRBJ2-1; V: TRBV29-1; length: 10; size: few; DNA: TGCAGCGGTTATTCGAATGAGCAGTTCTTC; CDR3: CSGYSNEQFF
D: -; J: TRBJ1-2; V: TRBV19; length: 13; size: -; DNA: TGTGCCAGTAGTATGCTCACCGGGGATGGCTACACCTTC; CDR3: CASSMLTGDGYTF
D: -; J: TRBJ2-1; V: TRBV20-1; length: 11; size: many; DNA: TGCAGTGGAGGGGCCACCAATGAGCAGTTCTTC; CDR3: CSGGATNEQFF
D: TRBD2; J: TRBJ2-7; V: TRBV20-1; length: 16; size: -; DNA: TGCAGTGCTAGAGCCCCATCTGGACTAGTGTCCTACGAGCAGTACTTC; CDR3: CSARAPSGLVSYEQYF
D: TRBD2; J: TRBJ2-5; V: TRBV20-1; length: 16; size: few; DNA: TGCAGTGCTAGTATACTAGCGGGAGTGGCGCAAGAGACCCAGTACTTC; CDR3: CSASILAGVAQETQYF
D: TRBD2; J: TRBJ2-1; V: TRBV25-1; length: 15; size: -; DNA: TGTGCCAGCAGTGACACCGGGACTATTTACAATGAGCAGTTCTTC; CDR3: CASSDTGTIYNEQFF
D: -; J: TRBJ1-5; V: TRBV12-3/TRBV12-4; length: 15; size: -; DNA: TGTGCCAGCAGTTTCTTCTCCACCAGCAATCAGCCCCAGCATTTT; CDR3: CASSFFSTSNQPQHF
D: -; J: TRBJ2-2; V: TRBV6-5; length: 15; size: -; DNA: TGTGCCAGCAGTTATGCTAGGGGAGTATTCGGGGAGCTGTTTTTT; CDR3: CASSYARGVFGELFF
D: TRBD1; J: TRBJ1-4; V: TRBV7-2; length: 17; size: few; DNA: TGTGCCAGCAGCCGAAACTCCCCCGGGACAGGTGGCGAAAAACTGTTTTTT; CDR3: CASSRNSPGTGGEKLFF
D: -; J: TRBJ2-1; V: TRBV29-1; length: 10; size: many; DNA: TGCAGCGTTGAACTAAATGAGCAGTTCTTC; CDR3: CSVELNEQFF
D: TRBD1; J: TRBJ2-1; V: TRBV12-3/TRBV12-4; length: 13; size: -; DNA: TGTGCCAGCAGTTTTGACAGGGGCTCGGAGCAGTTCTTC; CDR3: CASSFDRGSEQFF
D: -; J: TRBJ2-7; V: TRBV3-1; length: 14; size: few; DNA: TGTGCCAGCAGCCAAGATCGCCCCCCCTACGAGCAGTACTTC; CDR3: CASSQDRPPYEQYF
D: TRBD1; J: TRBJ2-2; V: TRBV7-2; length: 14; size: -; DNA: TGTGCCAGCACCTTGACAGGGGGCACCGGGGAGCTGTTTTTT; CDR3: CASTLTGGTGELFF
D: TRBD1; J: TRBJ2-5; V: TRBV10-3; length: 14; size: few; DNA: TGTGCCATCAGTGGACAGGGGGCAGGAGAGACCCAGTACTTC; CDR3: CAISGQGAGETQYF
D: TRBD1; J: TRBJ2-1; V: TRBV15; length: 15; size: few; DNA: TGTGCCACCAGAACGGACAGGGGGTCCTACAATGAGCAGTTCTTC; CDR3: CATRTDRGSYNEQFF
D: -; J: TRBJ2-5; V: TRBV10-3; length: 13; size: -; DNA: TGTGCCATCAGTGAGTCCACAGGACAGACCCAGTACTTC; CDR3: CAISESTGQTQYF
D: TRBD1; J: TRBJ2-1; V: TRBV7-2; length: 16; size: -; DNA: TGTGCCAGCAGCTTAGCCGGACAGGTTTCCTACAATGAGCAGTTCTTC; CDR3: CASSLAGQVSYNEQFF
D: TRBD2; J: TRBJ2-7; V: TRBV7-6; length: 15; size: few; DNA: TGTGCCAGCAGCTTAGCGGGGAGGGCCTGGAACGAGCAGTACTTC; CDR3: CASSLAGRAWNEQYF
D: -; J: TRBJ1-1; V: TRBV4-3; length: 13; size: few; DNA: TGCGCCAGCAGCCAAGCAATAGGCACTGAAGCTTTCTTT; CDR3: CASSQAIGTEAFF
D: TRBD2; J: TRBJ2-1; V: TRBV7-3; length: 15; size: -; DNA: TGTGCCAGCAGCTCGGTAGCGGGGGTTTACAATGAGCAGTTCTTC; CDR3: CASSSVAGVYNEQFF
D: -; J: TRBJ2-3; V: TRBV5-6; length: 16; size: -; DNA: TGTGCCAGCAGCTTGTTCGTCAGGGGCCTCACAGATACGCAGTATTTT; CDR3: CASSLFVRGLTDTQYF